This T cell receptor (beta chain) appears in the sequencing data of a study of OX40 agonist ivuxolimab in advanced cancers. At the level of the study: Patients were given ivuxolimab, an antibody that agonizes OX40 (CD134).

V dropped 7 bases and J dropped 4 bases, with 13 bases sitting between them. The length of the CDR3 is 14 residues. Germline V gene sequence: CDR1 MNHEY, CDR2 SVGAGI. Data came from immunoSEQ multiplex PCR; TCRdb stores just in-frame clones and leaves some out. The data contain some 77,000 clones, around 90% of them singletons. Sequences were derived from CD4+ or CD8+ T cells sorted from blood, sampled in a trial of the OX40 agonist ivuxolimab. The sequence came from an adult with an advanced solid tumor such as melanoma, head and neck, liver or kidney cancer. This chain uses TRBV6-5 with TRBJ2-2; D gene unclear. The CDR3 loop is CASTHRKFTGELFF. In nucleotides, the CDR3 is TGTGCCAGCACCCATAGGAAATTCACCGGGGAGCTGTTTTTT.